This entry lists 26 T cell receptor beta chains sequenced from one sample in a study of siplizumab effects on memory and regulatory T cells. Libraries were prepared by immunoSEQ multiplex PCR; TCRdb keeps only in-frame clonotypes and omits some of them. The repertoire holds fewer than 110,000 clones, with roughly 91% as singletons. The sample consisted of non-Treg CD4+ T cells sorted from blood. Source of these receptors: a human donor in good health.

This chain uses TRBV7-8 with TRBJ2-2; D call uncertain. The germline V and J ends were trimmed by 0 bases and 6 bases, with 8 bases remaining between them. Germline lookup yields CDR1 SGHVS and CDR2 FQNEAQ. This CDR3 has 14 amino acids. In nucleotides, the CDR3 is TGTGCCAGCAGCTTAGCGGAGCGTTCCGGGGAGCTGTTTTTT. It specifies CASSLAERSGELFF.

The rearrangement links TRBV4-1 to TRBJ2-1, with TRBD2 identical over 7 bases. From germline, CDR1 is MGHRA and CDR2 YSYEKL. The V segment lost 1 base and the J segment 4 bases; nucleotides outside the gene matches: 4. The CDR3 spans 15 residues. The chain's CDR3 is CASSQAGGWYNEQFF. CDR3 sequence (DNA): TGCGCCAGCAGCCAAGCGGGGGGTTGGTACAATGAGCAGTTCTTC.

The rearrangement joins TRBV5-1 to TRBJ2-3, with D uncertain. The V end lost 4 bases, the J end lost 3 bases, and 18 bases lay between the germline ends. The CDR3 contains 16 residues. Germline values: CDR1 SGHRS, CDR2 YFSETQ. CDR3 nucleotides: TGCGCCAGCAGCCCGGGTTTGGGTGGTATAACAGATACGCAGTATTTT. This sequence encodes CASSPGLGGITDTQYF.

This clone was seen a single time. V usage is TRBV29-1 and J usage is TRBJ2-7, with a weak D call TRBD2 (6 bases). CDR1 and CDR2 (germline): SQVTM, ANQGSEA. This CDR3 is 11 amino acids long. The V end was cut by 7 bases, the J end by 3 bases, with 10 bases between. CDR3 residues: CSGGGFYEQYF. The CDR3 DNA reads as TGCAGCGGTGGGGGGTTCTACGAGCAGTACTTC.

The J gene is TRBJ1-1, the V gene TRBV7-8; 9 bases are a match to TRBD1. Trimming removed 5 bases from V and 1 base from J; junction bases left unmatched: 5. The CDR3 consists of 15 residues. The germline CDR1 and CDR2 sequences are SGHVS and FQNEAQ. The DNA of the CDR3 is TGTGCCAGCAGCCCCGGGACAGGGCAGAACACTGAAGCTTTCTTT. Translating gives CASSPGTGQNTEAFF.

This clone was counted once. This rearrangement joins TRBV7-3 to TRBJ2-5; D remains unclear. The CDR3 has 13 residues. V was trimmed by 5 bases and J by 5 bases, leaving 12 bases between them. Looked up from germline, CDR1 is SGHTA and CDR2 is FQGTGA. CDR3 region: CASSPSIMETQYF. The CDR3 DNA is TGTGCCAGCAGCCCCAGCATTATGGAGACCCAGTACTTC. The variable domain in full, with the rest retrieved from reference TRBV7-3 and TRBJ2-5, is GAGVSQTPSNKVTEKGKYVELRCDPISGHTALYWYRQSLGQGPEFLIYFQGTGAADDSGLPNDRFFAVRPEGSVSTLKIQRTERGDSAVYLCASSPSIMETQYFGPGTRLLVL.

The J gene is TRBJ2-1, the V gene TRBV5-1, with 10 nucleotides matching TRBD2. V was pared by 4 bases and J by 3 bases, with 4 bases of the junction left unmatched. CDR1 is SGHRS and CDR2 is YFSETQ in the germline V gene. The CDR3 is made up of 15 amino acids. CDR3 sequence reads: CASSPTSGFYNEQFF. In nucleotides, the CDR3 is TGCGCCAGCAGCCCGACTAGCGGGTTCTACAATGAGCAGTTCTTC.

The rearrangement links TRBV29-1 to TRBJ2-3; D remains unclear. V was clipped by 7 bases and J by 5 bases, with 7 bases between them. This CDR3 region has 10 residues. Germline CDR1 reads SQVTM; CDR2 reads ANQGSEA. The CDR3 here is CSAGGDTQYF. The CDR3 nucleotides read TGCAGCGCAGGCGGAGATACGCAGTATTTT.

The chain couples TRBV19 to TRBJ2-1; D not resolved. Germline V gene sequence: CDR1 LNHDA, CDR2 SQIVND (reference sequence). V gave up 7 bases and J gave up 9 bases, with 13 bases separating them. CDR3 length: 12 amino acids. CDR3 amino acids: CASNPSPGEQFF. For the CDR3, the DNA is TGTGCCAGTAACCCCTCCCCTGGTGAGCAGTTCTTC.

The chain recombines TRBV19 with TRBJ2-1; 11 nucleotides line up with TRBD2. V shed 6 bases, J shed 4 bases, and the junction held 8 bases outside the gene matches. Germline assignment: CDR1 LNHDA and CDR2 SQIVND (reference sequence). This CDR3 spans 16 amino acids. The CDR3 DNA reads as TGTGCCAGTAGCCCACCCGGGACTAGCGGATACAATGAGCAGTTCTTC. Protein product: CASSPPGTSGYNEQFF. The full variable domain, with the rest looked up from reference TRBV19 and TRBJ2-1, is DGGITQSPKYLFRKEGQNVTLSCEQNLNHDAMYWYRQDPGQGLRLIYYSQIVNDFQKGDIAEGYSVSREKKESFPLTVTSAQKNPTAFYLCASSPPGTSGYNEQFFGPGTRLTVL.

J is TRBJ1-3 and V is TRBV7-9; 7 positions match TRBD1. Trimming at V came to 5 bases and at J to 0 bases, leaving 13 bases not matched to a gene. Germline V gene lookup returns CDR1 SEHNR and CDR2 FQNEAQ (reference sequence). CDR3 size: 18 residues. CDR3 DNA sequence: TGTGCCAGCAGCATCAGGACAGGAGACCTCAGCTCTGGAAACACCATATATTTT. Translation: CASSIRTGDLSSGNTIYF.

V is TRBV28 and J is TRBJ2-1, with D possibly being TRBD2 (5 bases). The CDR3 is 16 amino acids. CDR1 and CDR2 from the germline V gene are MDHEN and SYDVKM. V was cut by 6 bases and J by 0 bases, with 15 bases left in between. The CDR3 region is CASRSSTGSSYNEQFF. As DNA, the CDR3 is TGTGCCAGCAGATCGTCTACTGGGAGCTCCTACAATGAGCAGTTCTTC.

The genes are TRBV5-1 and TRBJ1-2, with D possibly being TRBD1 (6 bases). This CDR3 is 15 amino acids long. Trimming took off 0 bases at V and 6 bases at J, with 15 bases between the two ends. Germline values: CDR1 SGHRS, CDR2 YFSETQ. As DNA, the CDR3 is TGCGCCAGCAGCTTGGAGCATGCAGGGGTGGATGGCTACACCTTC. Amino acid sequence: CASSLEHAGVDGYTF.

The chain couples TRBV5-1 to TRBJ1-2, with D hard to call. The CDR3 totals 14 residues. V was clipped by 0 bases and J by 4 bases, with 10 bases between them. Per the germline V gene, CDR1 is SGHRS and CDR2 is YFSETQ. The DNA for the CDR3 is TGCGCCAGCAGCTTGGAGGGATCCCTCTATGGCTACACCTTC. Amino acid sequence: CASSLEGSLYGYTF.

The V and J genes are TRBV7-2 and TRBJ2-1; D possibly matches TRBD1 or TRBD2 (6 bases each). Germline values: CDR1 SGHTA, CDR2 FQGNSA. V was pared by 1 base and J by 3 bases, with 13 bases between. The CDR3 has 16 amino acids. The CDR3 spells CASSLVGGSDYNEQFF. CDR3 in DNA: TGTGCCAGCAGCTTAGTCGGGGGCTCGGACTACAATGAGCAGTTCTTC.

The V gene is TRBV30, the J gene TRBJ1-6, with D uncertain. The CDR3 sequence is 12 residues long. V was cut by 8 bases and J by 6 bases, with 11 bases left in between. Germline V gene sequence: CDR1 GTSNPN, CDR2 SVGIG (reference sequence). The CDR3 DNA sequence: TGTGCCGCTACAAGGGCTAATTCACCCCTCCACTTT. Protein product: CAATRANSPLHF.

V and J are TRBV28 and TRBJ2-5; D is possibly TRBD1 (6 bases). Germline CDR1 is MDHEN and CDR2 is SYDVKM. The length of the CDR3 is 15 residues. The V gene lost 6 bases and the J gene lost 3 bases, with 17 bases spanning the gap. CDR3: CASSSSKNREETQYF. As DNA, the CDR3 is TGTGCCAGCAGCTCATCAAAAAACAGGGAAGAGACCCAGTACTTC.

The chain carries TRBV29-1 and TRBJ2-5, with D uncertain. The CDR3 runs 12 residues. Germline V lookup: CDR1 SQVTM, CDR2 ANQGSEA. Trimming took 4 bases from V and 2 from J, leaving 8 bases between them. CDR3 in DNA: TGCAGCGTTGTTCGGACGCAAGAGACCCAGTACTTC. Translating gives CSVVRTQETQYF.

The chain carries TRBV6-5 and TRBJ2-7, with TRBD1 matching over 9 bases. Germline V gene lookup returns CDR1 MNHEY and CDR2 SVGAGI. V trimming: 2 bases; J trimming: 5 bases; junction bases outside the gene matches: 10. This CDR3 is built from 16 residues. This CDR3 is CASSYGRPDRGHEQYF. The DNA of the CDR3 is TGTGCCAGCAGTTACGGGCGCCCGGACAGGGGACACGAGCAGTACTTC.

The genes are TRBV19 and TRBJ2-7, with 8 bases identical to TRBD2. From germline, CDR1 is LNHDA and CDR2 SQIVND (reference sequence). The junction had 4 bases not matched to a gene; V was cut back by 9 bases and J by 3 bases. This CDR3 comprises 12 residues. Written as DNA, the CDR3 is TGTGCCAGCGCAAGCGGGAGCTACGAGCAGTACTTC. It is translated as CASASGSYEQYF.

V usage is TRBV7-8 and J usage is TRBJ2-5; 7 nucleotides line up with TRBD2. This CDR3 spans 15 amino acids. The germline gives CDR1 SGHVS, CDR2 FQNEAQ. V shed 5 bases, J shed 3 bases, and the junction held 9 bases outside the gene matches. As DNA, the CDR3 is TGTGCCAGCAGCCCGAAAGCGGGAACTGAAGAGACCCAGTACTTC. Residues: CASSPKAGTEETQYF.

The chain combines TRBV11-3 with TRBJ1-1, with 8 bases aligning to TRBD1. The trim removed 5 bases at V and 1 base at J, leaving 6 bases unmatched. The germline V gene encodes CDR1 SGHNT and CDR2 YENEEA. The CDR3 has 15 amino acids. CDR3 sequence (DNA): TGTGCCAGCAGCCTACTCGGGACAGGGAACACTGAAGCTTTCTTT. Amino acids: CASSLLGTGNTEAFF.

This clone was seen a single time. The chain uses TRBV29-1 and TRBJ2-7; D unresolved. Between the trimmed V and J ends, which lost 5 bases and 4 bases, there was a span of 18 bases. There are 14 residues in the CDR3. CDR1 and CDR2 (germline): SQVTM, ANQGSEA. CDR3 region: CSVYLLAHRYEQYF. The CDR3 DNA is TGCAGCGTTTACCTTCTGGCTCATAGATACGAGCAGTACTTC.

In this sample, this clone turned up a few times. The chain uses TRBV7-8 and TRBJ1-6; possibly TRBD1 for D (5 bases). Germline loops: CDR1 SGHVS, CDR2 FQNEAQ. The CDR3 extends over 15 amino acids. Trimming left V 4 bases short and J 12 bases short, with 19 bases between. The CDR3 is CASSSGTPVRGPLHF. CDR3 in DNA: TGTGCCAGCAGCTCCGGGACTCCAGTCCGGGGACCCCTCCACTTT.

The chain employs TRBV7-9 and TRBJ2-3, with 7 bases lining up with TRBD1. V lost 5 bases to trimming and J lost 6 bases; unmatched junction nucleotides: 5. Per germline, CDR1 SEHNR and CDR2 FQNEAQ (reference sequence). The CDR3 consists of 13 residues. The CDR3 reads CASSRDRMDTQYF. CDR3 nucleotide sequence: TGTGCCAGCAGCCGGGACAGAATGGATACGCAGTATTTT.

In nucleotides, the CDR3 is TGTGCCAGTAGTATATCAGACAGATATCAGCCCCAGCATTTT. Translating gives CASSISDRYQPQHF. The chain couples TRBV19 to TRBJ1-5, with a possible D match to TRBD1 (5 bases). The ends were cut back, 2 bases at V and 5 bases at J, with 10 bases in the middle. Germline CDR1 reads LNHDA; CDR2 reads SQIVND (reference sequence). The CDR3 is 14 residues long.